The 4 T cell receptor beta chains below were found in one sample sequenced in a study of cytomegalovirus exposure and HLA in healthy donors. The PCR was carried out with 60 Vbeta primers and 13 Jbeta primers. Generated by immunoSEQ multiplex PCR, the TCRdb table keeps only in-frame clones and is missing some. Counted here are around 150,000 clones, less than 80% occurring once; the ten biggest clones make up 1.5% to 2%. Sequences were obtained from PBMCs. These receptors originate from a female donor in good health and CMV-seropositive.

This clone showed up just a few times. This chain links TRBV4-1 with TRBJ2-1; the match to TRBD2 covers 12 bases. The V gene end was trimmed by 1 base and the J gene end by 8 bases; junction bases not matched to a gene: 9. Germline V lookup: CDR1 MGHRA, CDR2 YSYEKL. The CDR3 has 17 residues. CDR3 DNA: TGCGCCAGCAGCCAAGGCCTACTAGCGGGAGGTAGAGATGAGCAGTTCTTC. The encoded protein is CASSQGLLAGGRDEQFF.

This clone was seen more than once but under ten times. The chain joins TRBV10-3 to TRBJ1-2; D uncertain. Germline CDR1 and CDR2: ENHRY and SYGVKD. The CDR3 consists of 13 residues. V was cut by 3 bases and J by 3 bases, with 8 bases left in between. CDR3 loop: CAISDREDYGYTF. The DNA of the CDR3 is TGTGCCATCAGTGATCGAGAGGACTATGGCTACACCTTC.

The CDR3 region is CASSLGQGSNQPQHF. For the CDR3, the DNA is TGTGCCAGCAGCCTAGGACAGGGGAGCAATCAGCCCCAGCATTTT. The rearrangement uses TRBV7-9 and TRBJ1-5; 9 positions match TRBD1. V trimming: 5 bases; J trimming: 1 base; junction bases outside the gene matches: 3. The CDR3 consists of 15 residues. The germline V gene encodes CDR1 SEHNR and CDR2 FQNEAQ (reference sequence). Looking up the rest from reference TRBV7-9 and TRBJ1-5 gives the full variable domain: DTGVSQNPRHKITKRGQNVTFRCDPISEHNRLYWYRQTLGQGPEFLTYFQNEAQLEKSRLLSDRFSAERPKGSFSTLEIQRTEQGDSAMYLCASSLGQGSNQPQHFGDGTRLSIL.

The chain employs TRBV13 and TRBJ1-2, with TRBD1 matching 12 bases. This CDR3 has 17 residues. Germline-derived CDR1 and CDR2 are PRHDT and FYEKMQ (reference sequence). With 5 bases clipped from V and 3 bases from J, the junction kept 10 bases outside the gene matches. For the CDR3, the DNA is TGTGCCAGCAGCCCCCGGGACAGGGGGCGCAACCACTATGGCTACACCTTC. It is translated as CASSPRDRGRNHYGYTF.